This T cell receptor (beta chain) appears in the sequencing data of a study of blood T cells in healthy people across ages. Broader study findings: TCR beta diversity, measured per million T cells, fell in a roughly linear way with age.

This clonotype was found a few times. Its specificity is unknown. The CDR3 totals 18 residues. CDR1 is SQVTM, CDR2 ANQGSEA, per germline. V shed 8 bases and J 7 bases; nucleotides not matched to a gene: 24. The amount of total RNA extracted per sample was at least 6 micrograms. It was with a sample-barcoded 5' primer and a J-beta primer mix that a second PCR of roughly 7 to 12 cycles was run. Using its own MiXCR run on the 5' RACE reads, TCRdb lists one record per CDR3 protein. This sample has some 900,000 distinct CDR3 sequences, with more than 25% found just once. This clonotype originated in a woman older than 75 in good health. The V gene is TRBV29-1, the J gene TRBJ2-1; 9 bases line up with TRBD2. Sequenced input: blood. CDR3 nucleotides: TGCAGCACAACAACCTTTAGAACAGCGGGAGGCCCCCCGAATGAGCAGTTCTTC. It is translated as CSTTTFRTAGGPPNEQFF.